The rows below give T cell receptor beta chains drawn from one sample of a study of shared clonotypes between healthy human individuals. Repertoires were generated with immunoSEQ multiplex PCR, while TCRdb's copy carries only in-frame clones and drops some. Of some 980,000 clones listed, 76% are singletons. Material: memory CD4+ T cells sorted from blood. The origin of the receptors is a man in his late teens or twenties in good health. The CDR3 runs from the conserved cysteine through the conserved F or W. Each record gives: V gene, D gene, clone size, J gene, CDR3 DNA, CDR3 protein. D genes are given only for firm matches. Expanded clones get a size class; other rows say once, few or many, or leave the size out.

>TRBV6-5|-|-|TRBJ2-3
TGTGCCAGCAGTTACTCCCCGCGGGGCAGGGATACGCAGTATTTT
CASSYSPRGRDTQYF
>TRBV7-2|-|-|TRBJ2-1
TGTGCCAGCAGCTTCGGCCCTACGGGTGAGCAGTTCTTC
CASSFGPTGEQFF
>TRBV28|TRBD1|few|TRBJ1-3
TGTGCCAGCAGCCTTCCGGGACAGGCCGGAAACACCATATATTTT
CASSLPGQAGNTIYF
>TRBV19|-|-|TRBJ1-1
TGTGCCAGTAGTATAGTTGGCCTTGAAGCTTTCTTT
CASSIVGLEAFF
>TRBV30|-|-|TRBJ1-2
TGTGCCTGGGGCCACCGGGGCGAGGCTAACTATGGCTACACCTTC
CAWGHRGEANYGYTF
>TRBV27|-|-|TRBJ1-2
TGTGCCAGCAGTTCCCCAAGTTCCCAGGGGAAAGGCTACACCTTC
CASSSPSSQGKGYTF
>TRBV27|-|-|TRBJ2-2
TGTGCCAGCAGTTTATCGGGGACATTCGGGGAGCTGTTTTTT
CASSLSGTFGELFF
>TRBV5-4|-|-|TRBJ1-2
TGTGCCAGCAGCTTGCCGACTAACTATGGCTACACCTTC
CASSLPTNYGYTF
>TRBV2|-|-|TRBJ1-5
TGTGCCAGCAGTGAAGAAGGAGACAGCAATCAGCCCCAGCATTTT
CASSEEGDSNQPQHF
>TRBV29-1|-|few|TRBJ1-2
TGCAGCGTTGGAGAAAACTATGGCTACACCTTC
CSVGENYGYTF
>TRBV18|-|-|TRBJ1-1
TGTGCCAGCTCACCACGACAGCCGGACACTGAAGCTTTCTTT
CASSPRQPDTEAFF
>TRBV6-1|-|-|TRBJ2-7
TGTGCCAGCAGTGAAGTTCAGCCATCCTACGAGCAGTACTTC
CASSEVQPSYEQYF
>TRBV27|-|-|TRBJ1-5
TGTGCCAGCAGTTCCCGTCAAAAGGGTCAGCCCCAGCATTTT
CASSSRQKGQPQHF
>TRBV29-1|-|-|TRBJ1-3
TGCAGCGTTGGGACAGTCGGTACCGGAAACACCATATATTTT
CSVGTVGTGNTIYF
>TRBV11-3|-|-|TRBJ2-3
TGTGCCAGCAGCTTAGGGGCATCCACAGATACGCAGTATTTT
CASSLGASTDTQYF
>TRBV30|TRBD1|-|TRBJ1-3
TGTGCCAGCAACAGGGGGAGCGGAAACACCATATATTTT
CASNRGSGNTIYF
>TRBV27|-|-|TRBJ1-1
TGTGCCAGCAGTTTATCGGGACGGAATATGAACACTGAAGCTTTCTTT
CASSLSGRNMNTEAFF
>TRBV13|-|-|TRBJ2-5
TGTGCCAGCAGCCGGTTGGAGGGGGGTCGGGCAATAAAGACCCAGTACTTC
CASSRLEGGRAIKTQYF
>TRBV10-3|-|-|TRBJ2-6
TGTGCCATCAGTGCTGGCGGGGTCGGTGGGGCCAACGTCCTGACTTTC
CAISAGGVGGANVLTF
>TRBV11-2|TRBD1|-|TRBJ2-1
TGTGCCAGCAGCTTAGCCATAGGGGGCGGTGAGCAGTTCTTC
CASSLAIGGGEQFF
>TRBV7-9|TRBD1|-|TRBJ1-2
TGTGCCAGCAGCCGAACAGACAGGGGTCTTTGGTATGGCTACACCTTC
CASSRTDRGLWYGYTF
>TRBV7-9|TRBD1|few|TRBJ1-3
TGTGCCAGCAGCCCCACCGGGACAGGGGGCGGAAACACCATATATTTT
CASSPTGTGGGNTIYF
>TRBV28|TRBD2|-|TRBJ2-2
TGTGCCAGCAGTTTGGTAACTAGCGGGGGTCTCACCGGGGAGCTGTTTTTT
CASSLVTSGGLTGELFF
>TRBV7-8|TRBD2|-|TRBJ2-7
TGTGCCAGCAGCTTATCAACTAGCGGGTCGGGCGAGCAGTACTTC
CASSLSTSGSGEQYF
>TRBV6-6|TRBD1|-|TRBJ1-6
TGTGCCAGCAACAACCCCGGACAGGGGGAATTCACCCTCCACTTT
CASNNPGQGEFTLHF
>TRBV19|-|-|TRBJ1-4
TGTGCCAGTAGTATAGCCGGAGTTAATGAAAAACTGTTTTTT
CASSIAGVNEKLFF
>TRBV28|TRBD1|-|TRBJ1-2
TGTGCCAGCAGTCCTAACCCAACCAGGGGGCGCGACTATGGCTACACCTTC
CASSPNPTRGRDYGYTF
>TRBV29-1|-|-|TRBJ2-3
TGCAGCGCCCCGGGACACCAGAACACAGATACGCAGTATTTT
CSAPGHQNTDTQYF
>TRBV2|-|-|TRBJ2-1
TGTGCCAGCAGTGAAGCTGTACAGGGTCCTTCCAATGAGCAGTTCTTC
CASSEAVQGPSNEQFF
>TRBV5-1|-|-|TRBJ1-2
TGCGCCAGCAGCTTGGACTCCGCGGGAAGTAGGGGCTACACCTTC
CASSLDSAGSRGYTF
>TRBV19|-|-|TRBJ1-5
TGTGCCAGTATCACTAATTCAGGGGCCAATCAGCCCCAGCATTTT
CASITNSGANQPQHF
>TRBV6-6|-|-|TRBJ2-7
TGTGCCAGCAGGACAGAGGGATCCTACGAGCAGTACTTC
CASRTEGSYEQYF
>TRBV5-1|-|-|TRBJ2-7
TGCGCCAGCAGCTTGGAAGCGACAGAAACCTACGAGCAGTACTTC
CASSLEATETYEQYF